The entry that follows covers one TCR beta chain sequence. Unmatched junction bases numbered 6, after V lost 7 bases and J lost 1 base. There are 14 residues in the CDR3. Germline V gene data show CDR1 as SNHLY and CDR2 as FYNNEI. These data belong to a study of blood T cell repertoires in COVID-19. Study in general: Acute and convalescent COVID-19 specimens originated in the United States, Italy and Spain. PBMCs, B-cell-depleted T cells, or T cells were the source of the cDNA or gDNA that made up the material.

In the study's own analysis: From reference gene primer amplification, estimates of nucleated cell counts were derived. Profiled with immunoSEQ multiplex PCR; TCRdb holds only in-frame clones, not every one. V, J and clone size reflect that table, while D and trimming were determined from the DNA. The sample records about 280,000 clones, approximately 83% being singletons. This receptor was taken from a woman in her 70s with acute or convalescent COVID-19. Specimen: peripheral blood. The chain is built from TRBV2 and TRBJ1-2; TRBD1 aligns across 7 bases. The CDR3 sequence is CASNRQGGNYGYTF. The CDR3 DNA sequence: TGTGCCAGCAACCGACAGGGAGGTAACTATGGCTACACCTTC.